The 27 T cell receptor beta chains below all came from one sample that was sequenced in a study of blood T cells in healthy people across ages. Primers used in a second PCR of roughly 6 to 11 cycles were a sample-barcoded 5' primer and a J-beta primer mix. TCRdb ran MiXCR on the 5' RACE reads and lists one entry per CDR3 protein. Of roughly 1,000,000 distinct CDR3 sequences detected, 20% to 25% appear once; the ten largest clones hold approximately 0.79%. These same records also appear under a second study, on T cells of mothers and their children.

The specimen was blood. All receptors derive from a girl aged 2 to 10 in good health.

This clonotype has a handful of counts. V and J are TRBV12-3 or TRBV12-4 and TRBJ2-5; a possible D gene is TRBD2 (6 bases). CDR3 length: 13 residues. The ends were cut back, 6 bases at V and 5 bases at J, with 13 bases in the middle. This CDR3 reads CASSRESGETQYF. In DNA, the CDR3 is TGTGCCAGCAGCCGGGAGTCTGGGGAGACCCAGTACTTC.

This chain links TRBV27 with TRBJ2-5; tentatively, D is TRBD2 (6 bases). The CDR3 runs 15 residues. Germline V CDR1 and CDR2: MNHEY, SMNVEV (reference sequence). Deletions cut 4 bases from V and 1 base from J, with 13 bases between. The CDR3 sequence is CASSSMLASQETQYF. The CDR3 DNA reads as TGTGCCAGCAGTTCAATGCTAGCGAGCCAAGAGACCCAGTACTTC.

The chain combines TRBV4-2 with TRBJ2-5; perhaps D is TRBD1 or TRBD2 (6 bases each). The tail of the sequence fits TRBJ2-7 better, so the J call may be wrong. Germline V CDR1 and CDR2: LGHNA, YNFKEQ. The CDR3 covers 14 residues. This CDR3 reads CASSHAGGGYEQYF. The CDR3, as DNA: TGTGCCAGCAGCCACGCCGGAGGGGGCTACGAGCAGTACTTC.

This clonotype was found a few times. J is TRBJ1-2 and V is TRBV4-2; D is unresolved. In germline, CDR1 is LGHNA, CDR2 YNFKEQ. V lost 10 bases and J 6 bases, leaving 24 bases between the germline ends. This CDR3 is 15 amino acids long. The CDR3 here is CATSLDGTALNGYTF. In DNA form, the CDR3 reads TGTGCCACCTCACTTGATGGCACGGCCTTGAATGGCTACACCTTC.

V is TRBV5-1 and J is TRBJ2-1, with D possibly being TRBD2 (6 bases). V gave up 7 bases and J gave up 3 bases, with 14 bases separating them. Germline V gene data show CDR1 as SGHRS and CDR2 as YFSETQ. The CDR3 has 14 amino acids. The CDR3 DNA sequence: TGCGCCAGCTTTGGGGAGGACGTCTACAATGAGCAGTTCTTC. Its protein is CASFGEDVYNEQFF.

The rearrangement uses TRBV9 and TRBJ1-2; D gene uncertain. V shed 0 bases and J shed 4 bases, with 13 bases lying between them. The CDR3 runs 15 residues. Looked up from germline, CDR1 is SGDLS and CDR2 is YYNGEE. Here the CDR3 DNA reads TGTGCCAGCAGCGTAGACCCCTGGGCCTCCTATGGCTACACCTTC. Encoded protein: CASSVDPWASYGYTF.

This clonotype was counted between two and nine times. The chain combines TRBV2 with TRBJ1-2; no definite D call. CDR3 length: 16 amino acids. V was shortened by 7 bases and J by 4 bases, with 22 bases between the two germline ends. Per germline, CDR1 SNHLY and CDR2 FYNNEI. CDR3 nucleotide sequence: TGTGCCAGCAAGAACTTACTCCCGCAGGCCAGCTATGGCTACACCTTC. Translation: CASKNLLPQASYGYTF.

This clonotype was detected a few times. The CDR3 spells CASSPWTGNNEKLFF. DNA for the CDR3: TGTGCCAGCAGCCCCTGGACAGGGAATAATGAAAAACTGTTTTTT. The chain carries TRBV7-6 and TRBJ1-4; 8 nucleotides line up with TRBD1. V dropped 5 bases and J dropped 4; count of bases not matched to a gene: 6. Germline CDR1 SGHVS, CDR2 FNYEAQ. The CDR3 loop spans 15 amino acids.

J is TRBJ2-3 and V is TRBV20-1; TRBD2 matches 10 bases. The CDR3 length is 15 residues. CDR1 and CDR2 from the germline V gene are DFQATT and SNEGSKA (reference sequence). CDR3 in amino acids: CSLAGPSGRADTQYF. CDR3 in DNA: TGCAGCCTAGCGGGACCTAGCGGGAGAGCAGATACGCAGTATTTT.

This chain uses TRBV27 with TRBJ2-5; D is unclear. V was clipped by 2 bases and J by 5 bases, with 9 bases between them. The CDR3 extends over 13 amino acids. From germline, CDR1 is MNHEY and CDR2 SMNVEV (reference sequence). CDR3 nucleotides: TGTGCCAGCAGTTTAAGGTCTCGGGAGACCCAGTACTTC. This codes for CASSLRSRETQYF.

This clonotype showed up just a few times. The chain joins TRBV2 to TRBJ1-4; 7 bases map to TRBD1. Trimming removed 4 bases from V and 8 bases from J; junction bases left unmatched: 10. Germline CDR1 reads SNHLY; CDR2 reads FYNNEI. There are 15 residues in the CDR3. The CDR3 sequence: CASSGQGRWDEKLFF. CDR3 sequence (DNA): TGTGCCAGCAGTGGACAGGGACGTTGGGACGAAAAACTGTTTTTT. Full variable domain (rest looked up from reference TRBV2 and TRBJ1-4): EPEVTQTPSHQVTQMGQEVILRCVPISNHLYFYWYRQILGQKVEFLVSFYNNEISEKSEIFDDQFSVERPDGSNFTLKIRSTKLEDSAMYFCASSGQGRWDEKLFFGSGTQLSVL.

The CDR3 nucleotides are TGCAGTGCTGGGCCAGAGGGGGAGACCCAGTTCTTC. Its protein product is CSAGPEGETQFF. The rearrangement links TRBV20-1 to TRBJ2-5, with a possible D match to TRBD1 (6 bases). The DNA end favors TRBJ2-1, so the J call may be wrong. This CDR3 is built from 12 residues. Germline CDR1 is DFQATT and CDR2 is SNEGSKA (reference sequence).

This clonotype was recorded at least ten times. This chain links TRBV9 with TRBJ2-3, with D uncertain. The germline V and J ends were trimmed by 3 bases and 5 bases, with 16 bases remaining between them. The length of the CDR3 is 15 residues. Germline CDR1 and CDR2: SGDLS and YYNGEE. DNA of the CDR3: TGTGCCAGCAGCGGGAGATTTGACGCCAAAGATACGCAGTATTTT. Its protein product is CASSGRFDAKDTQYF.

The CDR3 protein is CASSLHPDSLFHEQFF. The CDR3 nucleotides are TGTGCCAGCAGCCTTCATCCGGACTCCCTCTTCCATGAGCAGTTCTTC. This sequence joins TRBV7-9 and TRBJ2-1; possible D gene TRBD2, 5 bases. The length of the CDR3 is 16 residues. Germline lookup yields CDR1 SEHNR and CDR2 FQNEAQ (reference sequence). Trimming removed 5 bases from V and 8 bases from J, with 22 bases in between.

There are a few counts of this clonotype. This rearrangement joins TRBV7-6 to TRBJ2-5; 10 nucleotides line up with TRBD2. This CDR3 has 17 residues. V gave up 1 base and J gave up 2 bases; unmatched junction bases: 7. Germline V gene sequence: CDR1 SGHVS, CDR2 FNYEAQ. CDR3 sequence: CASSLGRLAGDQETQYF. CDR3 nucleotides: TGTGCCAGCAGCTTAGGACGACTAGCGGGTGATCAAGAGACCCAGTACTTC.

This clonotype was seen a few times. The V and J genes are TRBV6-5 and TRBJ2-2; 10 bases are shared with TRBD2. CDR1 and CDR2 from the germline V gene are MNHEY and SVGAGI. There are 15 residues in the CDR3. The V gene end was trimmed by 6 bases and the J gene end by 5 bases; junction bases not matched to a gene: 6. The CDR3 protein is CASSFTSGETGELFF. CDR3 nucleotides: TGTGCCAGCAGCTTCACTAGCGGGGAGACCGGGGAGCTGTTTTTT.

The rearrangement joins TRBV20-1 to TRBJ2-5, with D perhaps being TRBD1 or TRBD2 (5 bases each). V was trimmed by 0 bases and J by 5 bases, leaving 16 bases between them. The CDR3 has 15 residues. Germline CDR1 DFQATT, CDR2 SNEGSKA (reference sequence). CDR3 nucleotides: TGCAGTGCTAGAGAAAGACGGGACCCTTGGGAGACCCAGTACTTC. This codes for CSARERRDPWETQYF.

This rearrangement joins TRBV2 to TRBJ1-2, with 7 bases that match TRBD1. This CDR3 contains 14 residues. Germline trimming cut 6 bases from V and 4 bases from J; bases unmatched to any gene: 8. Per germline, CDR1 SNHLY and CDR2 FYNNEI. CDR3 DNA sequence: TGTGCCAGCAGCCCAGGACAGGAGCCCTATGGCTACACCTTC. Translated, it gives CASSPGQEPYGYTF.

The chain has TRBV7-3 and TRBJ2-1, with unresolved D. Per germline, CDR1 SGHTA and CDR2 FQGTGA. The CDR3 is 13 amino acids. Trimming took off 3 bases at V and 11 bases at J, with 14 bases between the two ends. The CDR3 region is CASSFYDSTKQFF. The CDR3 region has the DNA TGTGCCAGCAGCTTCTACGACTCTACTAAGCAGTTCTTC.

This clonotype was seen more than once but under ten times. J is TRBJ2-2 and V is TRBV11-2; D is possibly TRBD2 (5 bases). The V and J ends lost 0 bases and 6 bases respectively, with 14 bases between them. The CDR3 is made up of 16 amino acids. The germline CDR1 and CDR2 sequences are SGHAT and FQNNGV. The CDR3 is CASSLDPGLGSGELFF. The CDR3 bases are TGTGCCAGCAGCTTAGATCCCGGACTTGGCTCCGGGGAGCTGTTTTTT.

V is TRBV6-4 and J is TRBJ2-1, with 8 nucleotides matching TRBD2. CDR1 and CDR2 (germline): MRHNA, SNTAGT. The CDR3 loop spans 16 amino acids. With V trimmed by 4 bases and J by 8 bases, 13 bases remained unmatched. For the CDR3, the DNA is TGTGCCAGCAGTGCCTTAGCGGGAATTGAACACGATGAGCAGTTCTTC. As protein: CASSALAGIEHDEQFF.

This clonotype showed up just a few times. This chain links TRBV7-9 with TRBJ2-1, with unresolved D. CDR1 and CDR2 from the germline V gene are SEHNR and FQNEAQ (reference sequence). The germline V and J ends were trimmed by 1 base and 5 bases, with 9 bases remaining between them. This CDR3 has 14 residues. The CDR3 sequence: CASSLDEVDNEQFF. In nucleotides, the CDR3 is TGTGCCAGCAGCTTAGACGAGGTGGACAATGAGCAGTTCTTC. The complete variable domain, with remaining parts taken from reference TRBV7-9 and TRBJ2-1, reads DTGVSQNPRHKITKRGQNVTFRCDPISEHNRLYWYRQTLGQGPEFLTYFQNEAQLEKSRLLSDRFSAERPKGSFSTLEIQRTEQGDSAMYLCASSLDEVDNEQFFGPGTRLTVL.

The chain combines TRBV4-1 with TRBJ2-1; 9 bases align to TRBD1. Unmatched junction bases numbered 9, after V lost 3 bases and J lost 9 bases. CDR3 size: 15 residues. Looked up from germline, CDR1 is MGHRA and CDR2 is YSYEKL. CDR3 amino acids: CASSHPGQGYFEQFF. DNA of the CDR3: TGCGCCAGCAGCCACCCGGGACAGGGATATTTTGAGCAGTTCTTC.

J is TRBJ1-4 and V is TRBV6-6; maybe TRBD1 (6 bases). Germline assignment: CDR1 MNHNY and CDR2 SVGAGI (reference sequence). This CDR3 has 18 amino acids. Trimming removed 8 bases from V and 0 bases from J, with 22 bases in between. CDR3 protein: CASGTGNLALTTNEKLFF. The CDR3 DNA reads as TGTGCCAGCGGAACAGGGAACCTGGCCCTTACAACTAATGAAAAACTGTTTTTT.

This clonotype was observed a few times. At one boundary the junction diverges from the germline segment, which might be a read error. The chain has TRBV5-4 and TRBJ2-1, with D perhaps matching TRBD1 or TRBD2 (5 bases each). Germline lookup yields CDR1 SGHNT and CDR2 YYREEE (reference sequence). The CDR3 totals 21 residues. In nucleotides, the CDR3 is TGTGCCGGCAGCTTGACATGGGGCACCGGGGCCGCGCCCGGCTCCTACAATGAGCAGTTCTTC. Translation: CAGSLTWGTGAAPGSYNEQFF.

There are a few counts of this clonotype. The chain carries TRBV3-1 and TRBJ2-2, with 7 bases aligning to TRBD2. Germline CDR1 reads LGHDT; CDR2 reads YNNKEL (reference sequence). J was trimmed by 4 bases and V by 4 bases; bases with no gene match: 3. The CDR3 sequence is 14 residues long. The CDR3 bases are TGTGCCAGCAGCCCGCGACTAGCCACCGGGGAGCTGTTTTTT. Protein: CASSPRLATGELFF. Looking up the rest from reference TRBV3-1 and TRBJ2-2 gives the full variable domain: DTAVSQTPKYLVTQMGNDKSIKCEQNLGHDTMYWYKQDSKKFLKIMFSYNNKELIINETVPNRFSPKSPDKAHLNLHINSLELGDSAVYFCASSPRLATGELFFGEGSRLTVL.

Only a few counts were recorded for this clonotype. The chain couples TRBV20-1 to TRBJ2-5, with D possibly TRBD2 on 5 matching bases. With the DNA end fitting TRBJ2-1 better, the J assignment may be wrong. CDR3 length: 13 amino acids. The germline V gene encodes CDR1 DFQATT and CDR2 SNEGSKA (reference sequence). CDR3 residues: CSARDRAQAEQFF. For the CDR3, the DNA is TGCAGTGCTAGAGATCGGGCCCAAGCGGAACAGTTCTTC.